Following are 24 T cell receptor beta chains from one sample sequenced in a study of blood T cell repertoires in COVID-19 (TCRdb year 2020). Libraries were made using the immunoSEQ multiplex PCR assay. The clones in this table, taken by TCRdb from immuneACCESS, are in-frame only. Not every clone is retained; where verified, under half of the shortfall comes from an unresolved V gene, and the cause of the rest is unknown. This sample is represented by roughly 80,000 clones; 90% of them were singletons. More than 1.5% of the sample is in the top ten clones. The sample was peripheral blood. The origin of the receptors is a man between 60 and 75 years old with acute or convalescent COVID-19.

The chain recombines TRBV5-1 with TRBJ2-2, with TRBD1 identical over 7 bases. This CDR3 has 16 amino acids. Germline V gene data show CDR1 as SGHRS and CDR2 as YFSETQ. J was trimmed by 1 base and V by 2 bases; bases with no gene match: 5. CDR3 bases: TGCGCCAGCAGCTTTACAGGGGTTGGGAACACCGGGGAGCTGTTTTTT. It encodes CASSFTGVGNTGELFF.

V is TRBV29-1 and J is TRBJ1-2; D is perhaps TRBD1 (6 bases). Germline CDR1 reads SQVTM; CDR2 reads ANQGSEA. Trimming shortened V by 4 bases and J by 3 bases, and 15 bases separated the two germline ends. The CDR3 sequence is 14 residues long. The CDR3 DNA sequence: TGCAGCGTTGCCCTCCGACAGGCGGACTATGGCTACACCTTC. It translates to CSVALRQADYGYTF.

This clone showed up just once. The CDR3: CASSEPPYSGTSQETQYF. The CDR3 DNA sequence: TGTGCCAGCAGTGAACCCCCCTATAGCGGGACTAGTCAAGAGACCCAGTACTTC. The rearrangement uses TRBV2 and TRBJ2-5; 8 nucleotides align to TRBD2. The length of the CDR3 is 18 residues. CDR1 SNHLY and CDR2 FYNNEI come from the germline V gene. V lost 2 bases and J lost 2; bases outside the gene matches: 13. Combining the CDR3 with reference TRBV2 and TRBJ2-5 gives the whole variable domain EPEVTQTPSHQVTQMGQEVILRCVPISNHLYFYWYRQILGQKVEFLVSFYNNEISEKSEIFDDQFSVERPDGSNFTLKIRSTKLEDSAMYFCASSEPPYSGTSQETQYFGPGTRLLVL.

The chain combines TRBV30 with TRBJ1-1; no clear D gene. Trimming stripped 3 bases from V and 5 bases from J, with 7 bases between. Per the germline V gene, CDR1 is GTSNPN and CDR2 is SVGIG (reference sequence). This CDR3 comprises 11 residues. The CDR3 DNA reads as TGTGCCTGGAGAAGAGGGACTGAAGCTTTCTTT. It translates to CAWRRGTEAFF. The full variable domain, with the rest looked up from reference TRBV30 and TRBJ1-1, is SQTIHQWPATLVQPVGSPLSLECTVEGTSNPNLYWYRQAAGRGLQLLFYSVGIGQISSEVPQNLSASRPQDRQFILSSKKLLLSDSGFYLCAWRRGTEAFFGQGTRLTVV.

The chain combines TRBV18 with TRBJ2-5; weak D call: TRBD1 (7 bases). V lost 6 bases and J lost 5, with 19 bases in between. The germline V gene encodes CDR1 KGHSH and CDR2 LQKENI. The CDR3 is 15 residues long. For the CDR3, the DNA is TGTGCCAGCTCCGGGACAGATGGACGGGGGGAGACCCAGTACTTC. This translates into CASSGTDGRGETQYF.

This clone was observed a single time. Here the CDR3 reads CASSQTAQREQYF. The CDR3 DNA follows: TGTGCCAGCAGCCAGACGGCGCAGAGGGAGCAGTACTTC. The chain recombines TRBV4-2 with TRBJ2-7, with unresolved D. Germline-derived CDR1 and CDR2 are LGHNA and YNFKEQ. There are 13 residues in the CDR3. V gave up 3 bases and J gave up 7 bases, with 13 bases separating them.

The genes are TRBV5-1 and TRBJ2-7; 10 nucleotides line up with TRBD2. Germline CDR1 reads SGHRS; CDR2 reads YFSETQ. V shed 3 bases, J shed 3 bases, and the junction held 9 bases outside the gene matches. The CDR3 contains 16 residues. The CDR3 reads CASSSGGGTSVYEQYF. Written as DNA, the CDR3 is TGCGCCAGCAGCTCCGGTGGAGGGACTAGCGTCTACGAGCAGTACTTC.

This sequence joins TRBV28 and TRBJ1-4; D possibly corresponds to TRBD1 (6 bases). Germline loops: CDR1 MDHEN, CDR2 SYDVKM. With 5 bases removed from V and 4 bases from J, the gap between germline ends came to 8 bases. This CDR3 region has 13 residues. The CDR3 region has the DNA TGTGCCAGCAGTCCGGGACATAATGAAAAACTGTTTTTT. Translating gives CASSPGHNEKLFF.

This clone was picked up a small number of times. The rearrangement links TRBV2 to TRBJ2-7; 8 positions match TRBD2. This CDR3 region has 14 residues. J was trimmed by 3 bases and V by 7 bases; bases with no gene match: 8. CDR1 and CDR2 (germline): SNHLY, FYNNEI. This chain's CDR3 is CASTGGRDIYEQYF. The DNA of the CDR3 is TGTGCCAGCACGGGGGGGCGGGACATCTACGAGCAGTACTTC.

The chain carries TRBV6-5 and TRBJ1-2, with a weak D call TRBD1 (5 bases). V was cut by 6 bases and J by 3 bases, with 8 bases left in between. Per the germline V gene, CDR1 is MNHEY and CDR2 is SVGAGI. The length of the CDR3 is 12 residues. CDR3 bases: TGTGCCAGCAGGCAGGGTGACTATGGCTACACCTTC. Translated, it gives CASRQGDYGYTF.

The chain carries TRBV7-6 and TRBJ2-7; TRBD1 matches 11 bases. CDR3 length: 16 amino acids. Unmatched junction bases numbered 5, after V lost 1 base and J lost 3 bases. Germline values: CDR1 SGHVS, CDR2 FNYEAQ. The CDR3: CASSLGAGTGGYEQYF. The CDR3 nucleotides are TGTGCCAGCAGCTTAGGAGCGGGGACAGGGGGCTACGAGCAGTACTTC.

The chain couples TRBV7-2 to TRBJ2-4, with 7 nucleotides matching TRBD2. The germline V gene has CDR1 SGHTA and CDR2 FQGNSA. The CDR3 has 14 residues. With 5 bases clipped from V and 4 bases from J, the junction kept 5 bases outside the gene matches. The CDR3 coding sequence is TGTGCCAGCAGCCCGGGGAGGGAGAAAAACATTCAGTACTTC. This translates into CASSPGREKNIQYF.

J is TRBJ2-7 and V is TRBV5-6; D uncertain. Germline CDR1 is SGHDT and CDR2 is YYEEEE. The length of the CDR3 is 14 residues. V was clipped by 3 bases and J by 4 bases, with 14 bases between them. The CDR3 sequence is CASSSDGVGYEQYF. Written as DNA, the CDR3 is TGTGCCAGCAGCTCAGACGGAGTCGGGTACGAGCAGTACTTC.

The chain is built from TRBV7-2 and TRBJ1-1, with a possible D match to TRBD1 (5 bases). Germline CDR1 reads SGHTA; CDR2 reads FQGNSA. V dropped 1 base and J dropped 0 bases, with 15 bases sitting between them. The CDR3 has 17 amino acids. The CDR3: CASSLERGGFVNTEAFF. The CDR3 nucleotides are TGTGCCAGCAGCTTAGAAAGGGGAGGGTTTGTGAACACTGAAGCTTTCTTT.

The rearrangement uses TRBV10-2 and TRBJ1-5, with TRBD1 identical over 10 bases. The J segment lost 0 bases and the V segment lost 3 bases, leaving 2 bases of the junction unmatched. Germline CDR1 WSHSY, CDR2 SAAADI. This CDR3 spans 16 amino acids. The CDR3 region has the DNA TGCGCCAGCAGTGACGGGACAGGGGCTAGCAATCAGCCCCAGCATTTT. Its protein is CASSDGTGASNQPQHF.

V and J are TRBV6-5 and TRBJ1-2; 7 positions agree with TRBD1. This CDR3 is 16 amino acids long. J lost 2 bases, V lost 0 bases, and 6 bases had no gene match. From germline, CDR1 is MNHEY and CDR2 SVGAGI. The CDR3, as DNA: TGTGCCAGCAGTTACTCGTCAGGACAGGAGAACTATGGCTACACCTTC. Residues: CASSYSSGQENYGYTF.

V gene TRBV7-6 combines with J gene TRBJ2-2; D is perhaps TRBD2 (6 bases). CDR1 and CDR2 from the germline V gene are SGHVS and FNYEAQ. V shed 0 bases and J shed 5 bases, with 7 bases lying between them. The CDR3 covers 14 residues. The CDR3 sequence: CASSLAAGTGELFF. CDR3 bases: TGTGCCAGCAGCTTAGCTGCGGGGACCGGGGAGCTGTTTTTT.

The rearrangement uses TRBV19 and TRBJ1-1, with D hard to call. The CDR3 totals 13 residues. V was trimmed by 0 bases and J by 5 bases, leaving 7 bases between them. Germline assignment: CDR1 LNHDA and CDR2 SQIVND (reference sequence). The CDR3 is CASSIDGETEAFF. The CDR3 nucleotides are TGTGCCAGTAGTATAGATGGGGAGACTGAAGCTTTCTTT.

The rearrangement uses TRBV19 and TRBJ1-2; no firm D call. Germline CDR1 reads LNHDA; CDR2 reads SQIVND (reference sequence). V was cut by 5 bases and J by 0 bases, with 10 bases left in between. The CDR3 length is 14 residues. The CDR3 loop reads CASSLSVSNYGYTF. Written as DNA, the CDR3 is TGTGCCAGTAGTTTGAGCGTCTCTAACTATGGCTACACCTTC.

V usage is TRBV7-2 and J usage is TRBJ2-7; 10 positions match TRBD2. The CDR3 has 14 amino acids. The germline V gene encodes CDR1 SGHTA and CDR2 FQGNSA. Trimming removed 6 bases from V and 9 bases from J; junction bases left unmatched: 11. CDR3 sequence: CASRQASGSGGQYF. CDR3 nucleotides: TGTGCCAGCAGACAAGCTAGCGGGAGTGGAGGGCAGTACTTC.

V and J are TRBV29-1 and TRBJ2-7; 10 bases match TRBD2. The trim removed 7 bases at V and 5 bases at J, leaving 8 bases unmatched. The CDR3 runs 13 residues. Germline V gene sequence: CDR1 SQVTM, CDR2 ANQGSEA. For the CDR3, the DNA is TGCAGCGCCGCTAGCGGGAGAACCCACGAGCAGTACTTC. Its translation is CSAASGRTHEQYF.

V is TRBV9 and J is TRBJ2-7, with TRBD1 matching over 9 bases. CDR1 is SGDLS, CDR2 YYNGEE, per germline. V shed 0 bases and J 5 bases; nucleotides not matched to a gene: 6. This CDR3 has 15 amino acids. The CDR3 bases are TGTGCCAGCAGCGTAGAGGGGACAGGGTTTCACGAGCAGTACTTC. Protein product: CASSVEGTGFHEQYF. The entire variable domain, with the rest obtained from reference TRBV9 and TRBJ2-7, is as follows: DSGVTQTPKHLITATGQRVTLRCSPRSGDLSVYWYQQSLDQGLQFLIQYYNGEERAKGNILERFSAQQFPDLHSELNLSSLELGDSALYFCASSVEGTGFHEQYFGPGTRLTVT.

The rearrangement joins TRBV27 to TRBJ1-1, with 9 nucleotides matching TRBD1. Trimming took 6 bases from V and 11 from J; bases not matched to a gene: 7. Germline CDR1 reads MNHEY; CDR2 reads SMNVEV (reference sequence). This CDR3 has 12 residues. The CDR3 sequence is CASRELTGGAFF. CDR3 DNA sequence: TGTGCCAGCAGAGAATTGACAGGGGGTGCTTTCTTT.

This chain connects TRBV7-6 to TRBJ2-3; 9 bases fit TRBD1. Germline V gene data show CDR1 as SGHVS and CDR2 as FNYEAQ. The CDR3 runs 15 residues. Trimming cost V 4 bases and J 1 base; bases outside gene matches: 3. The CDR3 is CASSSRTGGTDTQYF. The CDR3 DNA sequence: TGTGCCAGCAGCTCAAGGACAGGGGGCACAGATACGCAGTATTTT.